This is a list of T cell receptor beta chains from one sample in a study of blood T cell repertoires in COVID-19. The data were produced by immunoSEQ multiplex PCR, yet TCRdb's version contains in-frame clones alone and is incomplete. The sample includes 250,000 or so clones, around 86% of them seen just once. The sequencing input was PBMCs or T cells enriched from blood (not recorded which). Every receptor here comes from a man aged 40-49 years who had recovered from COVID-19. The conserved cysteine and the conserved F or W are not part of the CDR3 here. Each record gives: J gene, V gene, CDR3 protein.

TRBJ2-1,TRBV7-3,ASSPRAGLRDEQF
TRBJ2-5,TRBV27,ASSLDGGLAGAETQY
TRBJ2-1,TRBV27,ASSWTGSRYNEQF
TRBJ1-1,TRBV28,ASSILRDANTEAF
TRBJ2-1,TRBV12-2,ASRLVKRGLAFNEQF
TRBJ2-7,TRBV3-1/TRBV3-2,ASSQALAGVYEQY
TRBJ2-2,TRBV5-1,ASSFWTSGGTGELF
TRBJ2-2,TRBV5-6,ASSKSTAGELF
TRBJ2-5,TRBV9,ASSVLAGSQETQY
TRBJ2-5,TRBV4-2,ASSQGGGAETQY
TRBJ1-6,TRBV5-1,ASSLEFRAYNSPLH
TRBJ1-5,TRBV30,AWSSRQGSQPQH
TRBJ1-5,TRBV28,ASSLFGVEQPQH
TRBJ2-2,TRBV28,ASSYRGGGRAGGELF
TRBJ1-5,TRBV9,ASSVLGGQPQH
TRBJ2-1,TRBV18,ASSFSGSSYNEQF
TRBJ1-1,TRBV11-3,ASSPYPKNTEAF
TRBJ1-6,TRBV19,ASSIGTGPPLH
TRBJ1-6,TRBV30,AWSVTRPSPLH
TRBJ2-7,TRBV12-3/TRBV12-4,ASSFHRYEQY
TRBJ1-2,TRBV3-1/TRBV3-2,ASSPNGRGGDGYT
TRBJ2-7,TRBV7-2,ASSPLAGFYEQY
TRBJ2-5,TRBV7-9,ASGSSSGSKDPETQY
TRBJ1-2,TRBV27,ASSPWGTSNYGYT
TRBJ2-2,TRBV3-1/TRBV3-2,ASSQGDTWAAGELF